Listed here are 16 T cell receptor beta chains from one sample, sequenced in a study of T cell responses to AZD1222 COVID-19 vaccine. Using immunoSEQ multiplex PCR, the repertoire was profiled, and TCRdb retains in-frame clones only, with some absent. This sample has around 95,000 clones; around 87% occur once, and the top ten carry less than 3%. Sequenced material: peripheral blood, taken on day 0 of AZD1222 vaccination. The origin of the receptors is an adult in good health.

The chain recombines TRBV28 with TRBJ1-2; weak D call: TRBD1 (5 bases). Trimming took off 8 bases at V and 5 bases at J, with 18 bases between the two ends. Germline CDR1 and CDR2: MDHEN and SYDVKM. The CDR3 covers 14 residues. The CDR3 loop reads CASYPGRGSYGYTF. CDR3 sequence (DNA): TGTGCCAGCTATCCGGGACGGGGCTCGTATGGCTACACCTTC.

The genes are TRBV2 and TRBJ1-5; a weak D match, TRBD1 (5 bases). CDR3 length equals 15 residues. The germline V gene encodes CDR1 SNHLY and CDR2 FYNNEI. V was clipped by 9 bases and J by 0 bases, with 15 bases between them. The CDR3 loop is CASYRDVGSNQPQHF. CDR3 sequence (DNA): TGTGCCAGTTACCGGGACGTTGGTAGCAATCAGCCCCAGCATTTT.

The chain is built from TRBV7-2 and TRBJ1-1, with a tentative D call TRBD1 (5 bases). This CDR3 is 15 amino acids long. V was shortened by 5 bases and J by 3 bases, with 16 bases between the two germline ends. CDR1 and CDR2 from the germline V gene are SGHTA and FQGNSA. CDR3 coding DNA: TGTGCCAGCAGCGCCGTTGGACAAGGGTACACTGAAGCTTTCTTT. Translating gives CASSAVGQGYTEAFF.

The rearrangement uses TRBV4-3 and TRBJ1-6, with TRBD1 matching over 7 bases. After removal of 4 bases from V and 0 bases from J, the junction contained 3 bases not matched to a gene. Germline lookup yields CDR1 LGHNA and CDR2 YSLEER. CDR3 length equals 16 residues. The CDR3 DNA sequence: TGCGCCAGCAGCCCGGGACAGAGCTCCTATAATTCACCCCTCCACTTT. Protein product: CASSPGQSSYNSPLHF.

This clone was detected once. The V gene is TRBV7-2, the J gene TRBJ2-7, with D tentatively TRBD2 (6 bases). The germline CDR1 and CDR2 sequences are SGHTA and FQGNSA. V gave up 5 bases and J gave up 7 bases, with 18 bases separating them. The CDR3 is 14 amino acids. The CDR3 region is CASSPGGTVGEQYF. In DNA, the CDR3 is TGTGCCAGCAGCCCTGGAGGGACGGTCGGGGAGCAGTACTTC.

The genes are TRBV28 and TRBJ2-7; tentative D call: TRBD1 (5 bases). The CDR3 sequence is 14 residues long. Germline assignment: CDR1 MDHEN and CDR2 SYDVKM. V was trimmed by 6 bases and J by 2 bases, leaving 14 bases between them. The CDR3, as DNA: TGTGCCAGCAGAGCGCCCAGGGTACCCTACGAGCAGTACTTC. It codes for CASRAPRVPYEQYF.

The CDR3 region is CASSKGSLNEKLFF. Written as DNA, the CDR3 is TGTGCCAGTAGTAAGGGATCGTTGAATGAAAAACTGTTTTTT. V and J are TRBV19 and TRBJ1-4; D is unclear. Germline V gene data show CDR1 as LNHDA and CDR2 as SQIVND (reference sequence). The CDR3 length is 14 residues. V lost 4 bases and J lost 5, with 11 bases in between.

The rearrangement links TRBV7-9 to TRBJ2-3, with TRBD2 matching over 8 bases. Germline V gene lookup returns CDR1 SEHNR and CDR2 FQNEAQ (reference sequence). V shed 4 bases and J 5 bases; nucleotides not matched to a gene: 8. The CDR3 spans 15 residues. The CDR3 DNA follows: TGTGCCAGCAGCTCCACCGGCAGCGGGGGAGATACGCAGTATTTT. Translated: CASSSTGSGGDTQYF.

The rearrangement uses TRBV15 and TRBJ2-4; 7 positions match TRBD1. CDR3 size: 16 residues. Trimming at V came to 7 bases and at J to 1 base, leaving 10 bases not matched to a gene. Germline V gene lookup returns CDR1 LNHNV and CDR2 YYDKDF (reference sequence). In DNA, the CDR3 is TGTGCCACCACCAGGGGGACGGCAAGCGCCAAAAACATTCAGTACTTC. Amino acids: CATTRGTASAKNIQYF.

V usage is TRBV6-1 and J usage is TRBJ1-6, with no clear D. The V end lost 2 bases, the J end lost 7 bases, and 12 bases lay between the germline ends. CDR3 length equals 15 residues. Germline V gene data show CDR1 as MNHNS and CDR2 as SASEGT. The CDR3 reads CASSEYHWENSPLHF. As DNA, the CDR3 is TGTGCCAGCAGTGAATATCACTGGGAGAATTCACCCCTCCACTTT.

Of note for this clone: At one of its ends the junction is not consistent with the germline gene, which may arise from a read error. The chain is built from TRBV7-3 and TRBJ1-2; a possible D gene is TRBD1 (6 bases). The germline CDR1 and CDR2 sequences are SGHTA and FQGTGA. The CDR3 covers 13 residues. Here the CDR3 reads CASSLTGFDGYTF. The DNA for the CDR3 is TGTGCCAGCAGCCTAACAGGGTTCGATGGCTACACCTTC.

This chain connects TRBV21-1 to TRBJ2-1; TRBD2 was called by the table and not checked on the DNA. TRBV21-1 is termed a pseudogene. CDR3 length equals 18 residues. Here the CDR3 reads CASSHTSGRAVFSNEQFF. CDR3 in DNA: TGTGCCAGCAGCCACACTAGCGGGAGGGCCGTTTTTTCCAATGAGCAGTTCTTC.

Turning to this clone: The DNA is omitted, as the CDR3 cannot be located on it reliably, and the CDR3 follows TCRdb's listing. This chain links TRBV5-6 with TRBJ2-7. Germline CDR1 SGHDT, CDR2 YYEEEE. The length of the CDR3 is 15 amino acids, counting both ends. This chain's CDR3 is CASSFLWGATSEQYF.

The rearrangement links TRBV11-1 to TRBJ2-7, with 8 nucleotides matching TRBD1. Trimming cost V 7 bases and J 7 bases; bases outside gene matches: 9. The CDR3 is 13 amino acids. Germline-derived CDR1 and CDR2 are SGHAT and FQDESV (reference sequence). The CDR3 loop reads CASMGRGRLEQYF. The CDR3, as DNA: TGTGCCAGCATGGGCAGGGGGCGACTGGAGCAGTACTTC.

This clone has only a few counts. The V gene is TRBV7-2, the J gene TRBJ1-5; D not certain. Deletions cut 6 bases from V and 9 bases from J, with 12 bases between. The CDR3 totals 12 residues. Looked up from germline, CDR1 is SGHTA and CDR2 is FQGNSA. The CDR3, as DNA: TGTGCCAGCAGTTTCCCCGACGGGCCCCAGCATTTT. Its protein is CASSFPDGPQHF.

This sequence joins TRBV11-3 and TRBJ2-3; a possible D gene is TRBD2 (5 bases). Trimming left V 6 bases short and J 5 bases short, with 9 bases between. Germline CDR1 reads SGHNT; CDR2 reads YENEEA. The CDR3 totals 12 residues. The CDR3 region is CASSREGDTQYF. For the CDR3, the DNA is TGTGCCAGCAGTAGAGAGGGAGATACGCAGTATTTT.